The 2 T cell receptor beta chains presented below share a single source sample, sequenced in a study of blood T cell repertoires in COVID-19 (dated by TCRdb to 2019 to 2021). Libraries were built with the immunoSEQ multiplex PCR assay. TCRdb carries this immuneACCESS record with in-frame sequences only. Its versions omit some clonotypes, under half of them owing to an unresolved V gene in the studies checked, with the rest unexplained. The sample records 65,000 to 70,000 clones, approximately 84% of which are singletons. The ten largest clones take up 16% of the sample. The sample taken for sequencing was peripheral blood. These TCRs come from a man in his forties with COVID-19, enrolled during active disease.

As DNA, the CDR3 is TGTGCCAGCAGTCAGGGGCAGATACACAATGAGCAGTTCTTC. It is translated as CASSQGQIHNEQFF. The V and J genes are TRBV5-6 and TRBJ2-1; TRBD1 is a possible D gene (6 bases). Trimming cost V 5 bases and J 5 bases, with 14 bases left between them. The CDR3 totals 14 residues. Germline CDR1 is SGHDT and CDR2 is YYEEEE. The full variable domain, rest sourced from reference TRBV5-6 and TRBJ2-1, is DAGVTQSPTHLIKTRGQQVTLRCSPKSGHDTVSWYQQALGQGPQFIFQYYEEEERQRGNFPDRFSGHQFPNYSSELNVNALLLGDSALYLCASSQGQIHNEQFFGPGTRLTVL.

The chain employs TRBV19 and TRBJ1-5, with a weak D call TRBD1 (6 bases). Germline CDR1 LNHDA, CDR2 SQIVND (reference sequence). V lost 7 bases and J 3 bases, leaving 16 bases between the germline ends. The CDR3 extends over 15 amino acids. The CDR3 reads CASNPQGYDNQPQHF. In DNA, the CDR3 is TGTGCCAGTAACCCACAGGGATACGACAATCAGCCCCAGCATTTT.